Shown below are 7 T cell receptor beta chains from a single sample sequenced in a study of T cell changes during pregnancy in multiple sclerosis (dated by TCRdb to between 2018 and 2020). To prepare the library, the immunoSEQ multiplex PCR assay was applied. TCRdb's version of the immuneACCESS table is confined to in-frame rearrangements and falls short of the full clone set. An unresolved V gene accounts for under half of the shortfall where checked; the remainder is of unknown origin. Across this sample there are about 38,000 clones, with under 95% seen only once. Jointly, the top ten make up under 0.4% of the sample. This material consisted of CD4+ T cells from peripheral blood mononuclear cells, taken in the third trimester of pregnancy. Receptors were obtained from a female donor in good health, enrolled as a control in a pregnancy study.

The chain combines TRBV10-3 with TRBJ2-3; the match to TRBD2 covers 8 bases. V shed 10 bases, J shed 2 bases, and the junction held 11 bases outside the gene matches. The germline V gene has CDR1 ENHRY and CDR2 SYGVKD. The CDR3 loop spans 15 amino acids. CDR3 bases: TGTGCCACGCTGACTCAAGCGGGGGCCACAGATACGCAGTATTTT. This codes for CATLTQAGATDTQYF.

V and J are TRBV5-6 and TRBJ2-3; no clear D gene. Looked up from germline, CDR1 is SGHDT and CDR2 is YYEEEE. The CDR3 runs to 15 residues. The V and J ends lost 0 bases and 0 bases respectively, with 8 bases between them. The CDR3 DNA reads TGTGCCAGCAGCTTGGGGAGCACCAGCACAGATACGCAGTATTTT. Amino acids: CASSLGSTSTDTQYF.

This clone appeared once. The V call is TRBV5-1, the J call TRBJ2-3; D may be TRBD2 (5 bases). Germline V gene sequence: CDR1 SGHRS, CDR2 YFSETQ. The CDR3 totals 15 residues. V dropped 1 base and J dropped 5 bases, with 14 bases sitting between them. CDR3 nucleotides: TGCGCCAGCAGCTTGTACCTCGGGAAGCAAGATACGCAGTATTTT. Residues: CASSLYLGKQDTQYF.

This chain joins TRBV19 and TRBJ1-1, with 8 bases identical to TRBD1. The CDR3 is 12 residues long. The V gene end was trimmed by 10 bases and the J gene end by 4 bases; junction bases not matched to a gene: 5. Germline assignment: CDR1 LNHDA and CDR2 SQIVND (reference sequence). The CDR3 is CATDRGSTEAFF. DNA for the CDR3: TGTGCCACAGACAGGGGTAGCACTGAAGCTTTCTTT.

The V call is TRBV27, the J call TRBJ2-1, with 7 bases identical to TRBD2. The CDR3 is 13 amino acids. J lost 5 bases, V lost 4 bases, and 2 bases had no gene match. Germline V gene data show CDR1 as MNHEY and CDR2 as SMNVEV (reference sequence). The CDR3 sequence: CASSSGLNNEQFF. For the CDR3, the DNA is TGTGCCAGCAGTTCGGGACTAAACAATGAGCAGTTCTTC.

The chain is built from TRBV6-1 and TRBJ1-6; D gene uncertain. This CDR3 has 14 residues. V dropped 3 bases and J dropped 0 bases, with 3 bases sitting between them. Germline CDR1 is MNHNS and CDR2 is SASEGT. The CDR3, as DNA: TGTGCCAGCAGTGACAGCTCCTATAATTCACCCCTCCACTTT. Translating it yields CASSDSSYNSPLHF.

This clone was seen only a few times. The chain recombines TRBV11-1 with TRBJ1-1; D unclear. Germline V gene lookup returns CDR1 SGHAT and CDR2 FQDESV (reference sequence). Trimming removed 1 base from V and 8 bases from J, with 8 bases in between. This CDR3 has 12 residues. CDR3 residues: CASSLGRVEAFF. Here the CDR3 DNA reads TGTGCCAGCAGCTTAGGACGGGTCGAAGCTTTCTTT.